This passage covers 26 T cell receptor beta chains from one sample sequenced in a study of cytomegalovirus exposure and HLA in healthy donors. PCR primers comprised 60 Vbeta and 13 Jbeta primers. Clones were read by immunoSEQ multiplex PCR, and TCRdb kept only the in-frame ones, dropping some. The sample yields around 39,000 clones, 60% to 85% seen once. The specimen sequenced was PBMCs. These receptors were obtained from a man between 25 and 39 years old in good health and CMV-seronegative.

The chain couples TRBV7-6 to TRBJ2-5; 7 positions agree with TRBD2. J was trimmed by 3 bases and V by 1 base; bases with no gene match: 2. Germline lookup yields CDR1 SGHVS and CDR2 FNYEAQ. The CDR3 is 14 residues long. The CDR3 DNA follows: TGTGCCAGCAGCTTAGGGGCGGGGGAAGAGACCCAGTACTTC. Protein sequence: CASSLGAGEETQYF. The full variable domain, with the rest looked up from reference TRBV7-6 and TRBJ2-5, is GAGVSQSPRYKVTKRGQDVALRCDPISGHVSLYWYRQALGQGPEFLTYFNYEAQQDKSGLPNDRFSAERPEGSISTLTIQRTEQRDSAMYRCASSLGAGEETQYFGPGTRLLVL.

The CDR3 region has the DNA TGCGCCAGCAGCCAAGACGGTGGTAGCAGACGCTCCTACAATGAGCAGTTCTTC. Its protein is CASSQDGGSRRSYNEQFF. The chain recombines TRBV4-3 with TRBJ2-1; D is undetermined. CDR3 length equals 18 residues. Trimming took off 0 bases at V and 0 bases at J, with 15 bases between the two ends. CDR1 LGHNA and CDR2 YSLEER come from the germline V gene.

This rearrangement joins TRBV30 to TRBJ1-2; D call uncertain. This CDR3 spans 12 amino acids. V lost 1 base and J 0 bases, leaving 3 bases between the germline ends. Germline CDR1 reads GTSNPN; CDR2 reads SVGIG (reference sequence). The chain's CDR3 is CAWSGANYGYTF. CDR3 in DNA: TGTGCCTGGAGTGGAGCTAACTATGGCTACACCTTC.

The rearrangement joins TRBV7-2 to TRBJ1-2; D is perhaps TRBD1 (5 bases). V lost 5 bases and J lost 8, with 12 bases in between. From germline, CDR1 is SGHTA and CDR2 FQGNSA. This CDR3 comprises 12 residues. The CDR3: CASSGRDFGYTF. CDR3 in DNA: TGTGCCAGCAGCGGCCGGGACTTCGGCTACACCTTC.

This clone was recorded a few times. The chain couples TRBV7-2 to TRBJ2-5; a weak D match, TRBD1 (6 bases). V was trimmed by 8 bases and J by 5 bases, leaving 15 bases between them. The CDR3 consists of 13 residues. Germline V gives CDR1 SGHTA, CDR2 FQGNSA. In DNA, the CDR3 is TGTGCCAGCCTGAGCGTTAGGGGGGAGACCCAGTACTTC. As protein: CASLSVRGETQYF.

For the CDR3, the DNA is TGTGCCAGCAGTTACTCGGATAGCGGGAGGGCAGATACGCAGTATTTT. Protein sequence: CASSYSDSGRADTQYF. This chain links TRBV6-5 with TRBJ2-3, with 11 bases matching TRBD2. Trimming removed 0 bases from V and 4 bases from J; junction bases left unmatched: 3. Germline CDR1 reads MNHEY; CDR2 reads SVGAGI. The CDR3 has 16 residues.

A single count supports this clone. The chain uses TRBV30 and TRBJ2-3; D is possibly TRBD1 (5 bases). This CDR3 comprises 16 residues. CDR1 GTSNPN and CDR2 SVGIG come from the germline V gene (reference sequence). Trimming took off 0 bases at V and 1 base at J, with 14 bases between the two ends. The CDR3 coding sequence is TGTGCCTGGAGTGTCGACAGCCTCGGAGGCACAGATACGCAGTATTTT. Translated, it gives CAWSVDSLGGTDTQYF.

There are a few counts of this clone. The chain carries TRBV5-4 and TRBJ1-1; D gene ambiguous. The CDR3 extends over 14 amino acids. Germline CDR1 is SGHNT and CDR2 is YYREEE (reference sequence). The ends were cut back, 3 bases at V and 3 bases at J, with 12 bases in the middle. CDR3 residues: CASSSAEEDTEAFF. CDR3 bases: TGTGCCAGCAGCTCAGCAGAGGAGGACACTGAAGCTTTCTTT.

The CDR3 is CASSGSRGQMNTEAFF. CDR3 sequence (DNA): TGTGCCAGCAGCGGAAGCCGGGGACAGATGAACACTGAAGCTTTCTTT. The chain links TRBV2 to TRBJ1-1; 7 bases fit TRBD1. V lost 6 bases and J lost 0; bases outside the gene matches: 10. The length of the CDR3 is 16 residues. Looked up from germline, CDR1 is SNHLY and CDR2 is FYNNEI.

The chain couples TRBV30 to TRBJ2-7, with 9 bases fitting TRBD1. This CDR3 region has 12 residues. The V gene's germline CDR1 is GTSNPN and CDR2 SVGIG (reference sequence). V lost 1 base, J lost 11 bases, and 6 bases stayed unmatched. The CDR3 spells CAWSGGTGREYF. The CDR3 DNA follows: TGTGCCTGGAGTGGAGGGACAGGGAGGGAGTACTTC.

This chain links TRBV18 with TRBJ2-7; D may be TRBD1 (6 bases). V was pared by 4 bases and J by 2 bases, with 15 bases between. CDR3 length: 15 residues. CDR1 and CDR2 from the germline V gene are KGHSH and LQKENI. Written as DNA, the CDR3 is TGTGCCAGCTCACTTTCCCGGGACATGCCCTACGAGCAGTACTTC. Translation: CASSLSRDMPYEQYF.

The V gene is TRBV10-3, the J gene TRBJ2-6, with D unresolved. Germline V gene sequence: CDR1 ENHRY, CDR2 SYGVKD. This CDR3 has 15 amino acids. V lost 2 bases, J lost 0 bases, and 5 bases lay in between. CDR3 nucleotides: TGTGCCATCAGTGAGCGCAGCTCTGGGGCCAACGTCCTGACTTTC. It translates to CAISERSSGANVLTF.

The chain carries TRBV27 and TRBJ2-4, with 9 positions matching TRBD2. The CDR3 runs 18 residues. Germline V gene data show CDR1 as MNHEY and CDR2 as SMNVEV (reference sequence). The junction had 11 bases not matched to a gene; V was cut back by 2 bases and J by 3 bases. CDR3 protein: CASSLDPRREGGKNIQYF. DNA of the CDR3: TGTGCCAGCAGTTTAGACCCCAGGCGGGAGGGCGGCAAAAACATTCAGTACTTC.

The chain joins TRBV27 to TRBJ1-4; a weak D match, TRBD1 (5 bases). Trimming removed 6 bases from V and 8 bases from J, with 16 bases in between. The germline V gene has CDR1 MNHEY and CDR2 SMNVEV (reference sequence). The CDR3 extends over 14 amino acids. This CDR3 reads CASSLQAHREKLFF. For the CDR3, the DNA is TGTGCCAGCAGCCTACAGGCGCACCGGGAAAAACTGTTTTTT.

V is TRBV4-3 and J is TRBJ2-3; the D gene is possibly TRBD2 (5 bases). Per germline, CDR1 LGHNA and CDR2 YSLEER. The CDR3 runs 16 residues. V was trimmed by 5 bases and J by 0 bases, leaving 15 bases between them. This CDR3 reads CASSDQRGDSTDTQYF. CDR3 DNA sequence: TGCGCCAGCAGCGATCAACGGGGAGATAGCACAGATACGCAGTATTTT.

The chain recombines TRBV19 with TRBJ2-5; 11 positions match TRBD2. V lost 7 bases and J lost 5; bases outside the gene matches: 12. This CDR3 contains 16 residues. Germline V lookup: CDR1 LNHDA, CDR2 SQIVND (reference sequence). DNA for the CDR3: TGTGCCAGTAAAGTTAGCGGGAGGGCCCGTGGGGAGACCCAGTACTTC. Its translation: CASKVSGRARGETQYF.

A single count supports this clone. The chain links TRBV19 to TRBJ2-5; 11 positions match TRBD2. The CDR3 is made up of 16 amino acids. Germline V lookup: CDR1 LNHDA, CDR2 SQIVND (reference sequence). J was trimmed by 1 base and V by 3 bases; bases with no gene match: 4. The CDR3 loop is CASSIMTSGAQETQYF. CDR3 nucleotides: TGTGCCAGTAGTATTATGACTAGCGGGGCCCAAGAGACCCAGTACTTC.

J is TRBJ2-4 and V is TRBV6-1; D perhaps matches TRBD2 (6 bases). This CDR3 is 14 amino acids long. Germline CDR1 is MNHNS and CDR2 is SASEGT. The V gene lost 10 bases and the J gene lost 10 bases, with 23 bases spanning the gap. The CDR3 DNA sequence: TGTGCCACTAAGAAACCGGCGGGGCTTTTTATTCAGTACTTC. It specifies CATKKPAGLFIQYF.

This chain connects TRBV19 to TRBJ1-5, with D uncertain. V lost 3 bases to trimming and J lost 6 bases, with 12 bases between them. Per the germline V gene, CDR1 is LNHDA and CDR2 is SQIVND (reference sequence). This CDR3 is 14 amino acids long. The DNA of the CDR3 is TGTGCCAGTAGTATTGACAATCCTATTCAGCCCCAGCATTTT. Amino acids: CASSIDNPIQPQHF. Filled out from reference TRBV19 and TRBJ1-5, the complete variable domain reads DGGITQSPKYLFRKEGQNVTLSCEQNLNHDAMYWYRQDPGQGLRLIYYSQIVNDFQKGDIAEGYSVSREKKESFPLTVTSAQKNPTAFYLCASSIDNPIQPQHFGDGTRLSIL.

V and J are TRBV5-4 and TRBJ2-3; D ambiguous. Germline assignment: CDR1 SGHNT and CDR2 YYREEE (reference sequence). The V end lost 1 base, the J end lost 2 bases, and 8 bases lay between the germline ends. The CDR3 length is 14 residues. The CDR3 nucleotides are TGTGCCAGCAGCTTGTACAGCCCCACAGATACGCAGTATTTT. Residues: CASSLYSPTDTQYF.

The table lists this clone with a count of one. The chain is built from TRBV5-8 and TRBJ2-1; D not resolved. Germline V gene lookup returns CDR1 SGHTS and CDR2 YDEGEE. Trimming pared 0 bases from V and 0 bases from J, leaving 4 bases between. CDR3 length: 14 residues. The CDR3 bases are TGTGCCAGCAGCTTGGCCGGCTCCTACAATGAGCAGTTCTTC. Amino acid sequence: CASSLAGSYNEQFF.

The rearrangement uses TRBV25-1 and TRBJ2-5; TRBD1 agrees at 12 bases. Per the germline V gene, CDR1 is MGHDK and CDR2 is SYGVNS. The CDR3 spans 16 residues. V trimming: 2 bases; J trimming: 3 bases; junction bases outside the gene matches: 4. The chain's CDR3 is CASSEAGQGAKETQYF. CDR3 DNA: TGTGCCAGCAGTGAAGCGGGACAGGGGGCGAAAGAGACCCAGTACTTC. The variable domain in full, completed from reference TRBV25-1 and TRBJ2-5, reads EADIYQTPRYLVIGTGKKITLECSQTMGHDKMYWYQQDPGMELHLIHYSYGVNSTEKGDLSSESTVSRIRTEHFPLTLESARPSHTSQYLCASSEAGQGAKETQYFGPGTRLLVL.

The chain has TRBV4-3 and TRBJ2-1; the D is unclear. V was pared by 0 bases and J by 13 bases, with 13 bases between. CDR1 is LGHNA, CDR2 YSLEER, per germline. The CDR3 has 13 amino acids. The CDR3 nucleotides read TGCGCCAGCAGCCAAGATGAAGTTAAGCCTCAGTTCTTC. Translation gives CASSQDEVKPQFF.

This clone was observed a few times. The gene calls are TRBV18 and TRBJ2-2, with 9 bases identical to TRBD1. Germline CDR1 reads KGHSH; CDR2 reads LQKENI. CDR3 length equals 16 residues. Trimming removed 6 bases from V and 3 bases from J; junction bases left unmatched: 8. CDR3 sequence (DNA): TGTGCCAGCTCTCGCAACAGGGGGCGCGACACCGGGGAGCTGTTTTTT. Translating it yields CASSRNRGRDTGELFF.

In this sample, this clone turned up a few times. The J gene is TRBJ2-3, the V gene TRBV14, with D tentatively TRBD2 (6 bases). The germline V gene encodes CDR1 SGHDN and CDR2 FVKESK. Trimming removed 1 base at V and 2 bases at J, with 7 bases between. This CDR3 is built from 14 residues. For the CDR3, the DNA is TGTGCCAGCAGCCAAGTAGCGGCCACAGATACGCAGTATTTT. Translating it yields CASSQVAATDTQYF. The full variable domain, its missing parts supplied by reference TRBV14 and TRBJ2-3, is EAGVTQFPSHSVIEKGQTVTLRCDPISGHDNLYWYRRVMGKEIKFLLHFVKESKQDESGMPNNRFLAERTGGTYSTLKVQPAELEDSGVYFCASSQVAATDTQYFGPGTRLTVL.

The CDR3 protein is CASSPGDRSSYEQYF. CDR3 nucleotide sequence: TGTGCCAGCAGCCCTGGGGACAGAAGCTCCTACGAGCAGTACTTC. The V gene is TRBV7-8, the J gene TRBJ2-7, with 7 bases lining up with TRBD1. This CDR3 has 15 residues. CDR1 SGHVS and CDR2 FQNEAQ come from the germline V gene. Losses at the gene ends were 5 bases for V and 0 bases for J; bases not matched to a gene: 7.